Presented here are 17 T cell receptor beta chains from one specimen sequenced in a study of a mutant IDH1 vaccine in newly diagnosed glioma. No antigen has been identified for these receptors. As for time point: week 35, safety follow-up. Each dose delivered 300 ug of mutant IDH1 20-mer peptide subcutaneously with imiquimod. TCRdb's table, derived via immunoSEQ multiplex PCR, lists solely in-frame clones and lacks some. The sample comprises 60,000 or so clones, about 85% of which are singletons, and less than 4.5% rests with the top ten. The material was PBMCs, obtained from a glioma patient whose treatment included an IDH1 peptide vaccine. The receptors stem from a man under 40 with glioma.

This clone was seen only a few times. The V and J genes are TRBV5-5 and TRBJ1-5; 7 nucleotides agree with TRBD1. After removal of 1 base from V and 3 bases from J, the junction contained 1 base not matched to a gene. Per the germline V gene, CDR1 is SGHKS and CDR2 is YYEKEE (reference sequence). The CDR3 extends over 14 amino acids. CDR3 coding DNA: TGTGCCAGCAGCTTGACAGGGGACAATCAGCCCCAGCATTTT. It codes for CASSLTGDNQPQHF.

The V gene is TRBV13, the J gene TRBJ1-5; the D is unclear. Deletions cut 0 bases from V and 13 bases from J, with 10 bases between. This CDR3 is built from 12 residues. The germline gives CDR1 PRHDT, CDR2 FYEKMQ (reference sequence). CDR3 bases: TGTGCCAGCAGCTTAGGCCGGACGGAACAGCATTTT. It translates to CASSLGRTEQHF.

The gene calls are TRBV10-3 and TRBJ1-2; D might be TRBD1 (5 bases). Deletions cut 2 bases from V and 6 bases from J, with 19 bases between. Germline V gene sequence: CDR1 ENHRY, CDR2 SYGVKD. The CDR3 runs to 16 residues. DNA for the CDR3: TGTGCCATCAGTGAGCTGGAGGGAGGGGTGGGCCATGGCTACACCTTC. It is translated as CAISELEGGVGHGYTF.

This chain joins TRBV14 and TRBJ1-6, with D hard to call. Trimming stripped 0 bases from V and 7 bases from J, with 10 bases between. The germline V gene encodes CDR1 SGHDN and CDR2 FVKESK. This CDR3 has 15 amino acids. The CDR3 is CASSQETSWNSPLHF. As DNA, the CDR3 is TGTGCCAGCAGCCAAGAGACCAGTTGGAATTCACCCCTCCACTTT.

The chain has TRBV5-5 and TRBJ2-4; possibly TRBD1 for D (6 bases). The CDR3 spans 16 residues. Germline V gives CDR1 SGHKS, CDR2 YYEKEE (reference sequence). V lost 7 bases and J 3 bases, leaving 20 bases between the germline ends. CDR3 nucleotides: TGTGCCAGCGGACGGGACATTCCTGGAGGCAAAAACATTCAGTACTTC. It translates to CASGRDIPGGKNIQYF.

The chain employs TRBV5-1 and TRBJ1-3; D unclear. V gave up 3 bases and J gave up 1 base, with 11 bases separating them. The CDR3 runs to 15 residues. The germline gives CDR1 SGHRS, CDR2 YFSETQ. The CDR3 loop is CASSSSGGSGNTIYF. As DNA, the CDR3 is TGCGCCAGCAGCTCCTCCGGAGGTTCTGGAAACACCATATATTTT.

The chain couples TRBV28 to TRBJ2-7; maybe TRBD1 (5 bases). This CDR3 region has 14 residues. Deletions cut 2 bases from V and 4 bases from J, with 12 bases between. The germline CDR1 and CDR2 sequences are MDHEN and SYDVKM. The CDR3 spells CASSLEGAYYEQYF. CDR3 nucleotide sequence: TGTGCCAGCAGTTTAGAAGGGGCTTATTACGAGCAGTACTTC.

V and J are TRBV19 and TRBJ1-1, with 7 positions matching TRBD1. This CDR3 has 16 amino acids. Trimming removed 6 bases from V and 3 bases from J; junction bases left unmatched: 13. Germline V gene sequence: CDR1 LNHDA, CDR2 SQIVND (reference sequence). The CDR3 is CASRTKSGQPYTEAFF. The CDR3 DNA is TGTGCCAGTAGAACAAAGTCGGGACAGCCTTACACTGAAGCTTTCTTT.

This chain joins TRBV5-1 and TRBJ2-5, with 10 bases aligning to TRBD2. J was trimmed by 1 base and V by 4 bases; bases with no gene match: 7. The CDR3 is 16 residues long. Per the germline V gene, CDR1 is SGHRS and CDR2 is YFSETQ. CDR3 sequence reads: CASSGTGTSVQETQYF. Here the CDR3 DNA reads TGCGCCAGCAGCGGCACCGGGACTAGCGTCCAAGAGACCCAGTACTTC.

The V and J genes are TRBV4-2 and TRBJ2-7, with 8 nucleotides matching TRBD2. V trimming: 4 bases; J trimming: 3 bases; junction bases outside the gene matches: 26. The CDR3 sequence is 21 residues long. In germline, CDR1 is LGHNA, CDR2 YNFKEQ. The CDR3 DNA reads TGTGCCAGCAGCCCTGAAAAGGCGGGGGGCCCAGCCCCGAGGCCCCGCTACGAGCAGTACTTC. This translates into CASSPEKAGGPAPRPRYEQYF.

This chain uses TRBV14 with TRBJ1-6; possible D gene TRBD1, 6 bases. CDR1 and CDR2 from the germline V gene are SGHDN and FVKESK. The V end was cut by 1 base, the J end by 10 bases, with 20 bases between. The CDR3 sequence is 17 residues long. The CDR3 DNA sequence: TGTGCCAGCAGCCAAGGACCGTCGGGAGGGGGAAGGTCACCCCTCCACTTT. As protein: CASSQGPSGGGRSPLHF. The whole variable domain, filled in from reference TRBV14 and TRBJ1-6, reads EAGVTQFPSHSVIEKGQTVTLRCDPISGHDNLYWYRRVMGKEIKFLLHFVKESKQDESGMPNNRFLAERTGGTYSTLKVQPAELEDSGVYFCASSQGPSGGGRSPLHFGNGTRLTVT.

The V call is TRBV2, the J call TRBJ1-5, with 7 bases matching TRBD1. The CDR3 spans 16 residues. The germline gives CDR1 SNHLY, CDR2 FYNNEI. With 4 bases clipped from V and 0 bases from J, the junction kept 6 bases outside the gene matches. CDR3 DNA sequence: TGTGCCAGCAGTGGGGAGGGACAGCTTAGCAATCAGCCCCAGCATTTT. This gives the protein CASSGEGQLSNQPQHF.

The chain is built from TRBV18 and TRBJ2-7, with 8 positions matching TRBD2. Germline V gives CDR1 KGHSH, CDR2 LQKENI. There are 14 residues in the CDR3. V trimming: 5 bases; J trimming: 5 bases; junction bases outside the gene matches: 8. CDR3 sequence reads: CASSSLAGPDEQYF. The CDR3 region has the DNA TGTGCCAGCTCAAGCCTAGCGGGTCCGGACGAGCAGTACTTC.

The genes are TRBV14 and TRBJ1-2; 7 bases line up with TRBD1. Germline V gene sequence: CDR1 SGHDN, CDR2 FVKESK. CDR3 length: 12 amino acids. V gave up 6 bases and J gave up 7 bases; unmatched junction bases: 5. The CDR3 DNA is TGTGCCAGCAGTTCACAGGGGTTTGGCTACACCTTC. This sequence encodes CASSSQGFGYTF.

V gene TRBV4-1 combines with J gene TRBJ1-5, with a tentative D call TRBD1 (5 bases). The germline V gene encodes CDR1 MGHRA and CDR2 YSYEKL. The CDR3 has 15 residues. V was cut by 1 base and J by 11 bases, with 18 bases left in between. DNA of the CDR3: TGCGCCAGCAGCCAAGCTGGGCAGGGCGTAGCCTCCCAGCATTTT. Translated: CASSQAGQGVASQHF.

The chain has TRBV7-2 and TRBJ1-5; TRBD1 is a possible D gene (5 bases). V lost 3 bases and J lost 4, with 13 bases in between. CDR1 is SGHTA and CDR2 is FQGNSA in the germline V gene. This CDR3 spans 15 amino acids. CDR3 sequence: CASSFSRGTNQPQHF. Written as DNA, the CDR3 is TGTGCCAGCAGCTTTAGCCGAGGGACGAATCAGCCCCAGCATTTT.

V usage is TRBV7-9 and J usage is TRBJ2-5; 7 positions match TRBD1. Germline lookup yields CDR1 SEHNR and CDR2 FQNEAQ (reference sequence). The length of the CDR3 is 15 residues. Trimming at V came to 0 bases and at J to 2 bases, leaving 3 bases not matched to a gene. CDR3 sequence: CASSLATGAQETQYF. The CDR3 bases are TGTGCCAGCAGCTTAGCAACAGGGGCGCAAGAGACCCAGTACTTC.